The 13 T cell receptor beta chains given below trace back to one sample, sequenced in a study of blood T cell repertoires in COVID-19. Measured with immunoSEQ multiplex PCR; TCRdb has only the in-frame clones, and not every one. The sample has some 240,000 clones; 81% are singletons. The material sequenced was peripheral blood. The origin of the receptors is a woman older than 75 with COVID-19, enrolled during active disease.

This chain uses TRBV6-2 or TRBV6-3 with TRBJ1-1, with TRBD1 identical over 9 bases. After removal of 5 bases from V and 0 bases from J, the junction contained 7 bases not matched to a gene. CDR1 and CDR2 from the germline V gene are MNHEY and SVGEGT. The CDR3 is 16 residues long. CDR3 in DNA: TGTGCCAGCAGTAAACACGGGACAGGGATGAACACTGAAGCTTTCTTT. Translating it yields CASSKHGTGMNTEAFF.

The J gene is TRBJ1-5, the V gene TRBV6-2 or TRBV6-3, with D tentatively TRBD1 (6 bases). In germline, CDR1 is MNHEY, CDR2 SVGEGT. V was shortened by 2 bases and J by 4 bases, with 12 bases between the two germline ends. This CDR3 region has 15 residues. The CDR3 DNA is TGTGCCAGCAGTTACGAAGGGACACCTAATCAGCCCCAGCATTTT. Its protein product is CASSYEGTPNQPQHF.

The CDR3 protein is CASRVAGSETQYF. The CDR3 DNA sequence: TGTGCCAGCAGAGTAGCGGGAAGTGAGACCCAGTACTTC. The genes are TRBV28 and TRBJ2-5; 8 bases match TRBD2. Trimming took 6 bases from V and 5 from J; bases not matched to a gene: 5. Germline-derived CDR1 and CDR2 are MDHEN and SYDVKM. CDR3 length: 13 amino acids.

J is TRBJ1-6 and V is TRBV27; the match to TRBD1 covers 8 bases. With V trimmed by 6 bases and J by 8 bases, 6 bases remained unmatched. This CDR3 comprises 14 residues. Germline lookup yields CDR1 MNHEY and CDR2 SMNVEV (reference sequence). The chain's CDR3 is CASRNDRGYSPLHF. The CDR3 DNA follows: TGTGCCAGCAGGAACGACAGGGGTTATTCACCCCTCCACTTT.

V usage is TRBV6-5 and J usage is TRBJ2-4; D not resolved. Germline CDR1 and CDR2: MNHEY and SVGAGI. There are 13 residues in the CDR3. Trimming took 5 bases from V and 5 from J, leaving 10 bases between them. The CDR3 coding sequence is TGTGCCAGCAGTCTACCTCAGGAAAACATTCAGTACTTC. This codes for CASSLPQENIQYF.

The rearrangement joins TRBV29-1 to TRBJ1-6, with D uncertain. There are 13 residues in the CDR3. Looked up from germline, CDR1 is SQVTM and CDR2 is ANQGSEA. Trimming took off 7 bases at V and 7 bases at J, with 14 bases between the two ends. This CDR3 reads CSATVGSNSPLHF. The CDR3 DNA sequence: TGCAGCGCCACCGTGGGCTCCAATTCACCCCTCCACTTT.

This clone has just a few counts. V is TRBV11-1 and J is TRBJ2-3, with TRBD1 matching 12 bases. The CDR3 covers 15 residues. V shed 3 bases and J 5 bases; nucleotides not matched to a gene: 3. CDR1 and CDR2 from the germline V gene are SGHAT and FQDESV (reference sequence). CDR3 sequence: CASSLGQGAGDTQYF. In nucleotides, the CDR3 is TGTGCCAGCAGCTTGGGACAGGGGGCAGGAGATACGCAGTATTTT.

The gene calls are TRBV2 and TRBJ1-1; TRBD1 might be the D (5 bases). The CDR3 totals 13 residues. The V gene lost 7 bases and the J gene lost 3 bases, with 12 bases spanning the gap. From germline, CDR1 is SNHLY and CDR2 FYNNEI. CDR3 sequence (DNA): TGTGCCAGCAACGGGGGGAAGGACACTGAAGCTTTCTTT. Translating it yields CASNGGKDTEAFF.

The chain employs TRBV10-3 and TRBJ1-1, with a tentative D call TRBD1 (6 bases). CDR1 is ENHRY, CDR2 SYGVKD, per germline. V gave up 3 bases and J gave up 5 bases, with 13 bases separating them. The CDR3 has 14 amino acids. The CDR3 DNA is TGTGCCATCAGTGACCTAGGGGGAGAAACTGAAGCTTTCTTT. Translating gives CAISDLGGETEAFF.

This chain links TRBV10-1 with TRBJ1-1; 7 nucleotides line up with TRBD1. The CDR3 covers 15 residues. Germline V gene lookup returns CDR1 WNHNN and CDR2 SYGVQD (reference sequence). J gave up 1 base and V 5 bases, and 7 bases lay outside the gene matches. CDR3 bases: TGCGCCAGCAGTAGGGACAGTTCAAGGAACACTGAAGCTTTCTTT. It codes for CASSRDSSRNTEAFF.

The V and J genes are TRBV19 and TRBJ1-4, with 8 nucleotides matching TRBD1. Germline CDR1 and CDR2: LNHDA and SQIVND (reference sequence). Unmatched junction bases numbered 7, after V lost 5 bases and J lost 5 bases. This CDR3 contains 15 residues. The CDR3 nucleotides are TGTGCCAGTAGTGCCCAGGGGGCACGCAATGAAAAACTGTTTTTT. The encoded protein is CASSAQGARNEKLFF.

This clone has more than one count but fewer than ten. The sample holds other DNA sequences that translate to the same CDR3. This rearrangement joins TRBV2 to TRBJ1-2; maybe TRBD1 (6 bases). V lost 5 bases and J lost 5, with 9 bases in between. CDR3 length equals 12 residues. CDR1 SNHLY and CDR2 FYNNEI come from the germline V gene. The CDR3 loop is CASSLQGYGYTF. The CDR3 DNA is TGTGCCAGCAGTCTACAGGGTTATGGCTACACCTTC.

The chain recombines TRBV2 with TRBJ2-6, with a weak D call TRBD1 (6 bases). V was clipped by 6 bases and J by 2 bases, with 11 bases between them. The CDR3 is 15 amino acids. The germline V gene encodes CDR1 SNHLY and CDR2 FYNNEI. The CDR3 coding sequence is TGTGCCAGCAGAAGACAGGCTACTGGGGCCAACGTCCTGACTTTC. Its protein is CASRRQATGANVLTF.